The 8 T cell receptor beta chains below come from one sample, sequenced in a study of cytomegalovirus exposure and HLA in healthy donors. Primers for the PCR totalled 60 Vbeta and 13 Jbeta. The protocol was immunoSEQ multiplex PCR, while the TCRdb copy is restricted to in-frame clones and leaves out a portion. This table has approximately 170,000 clones, 85% appearing once. The sample consisted of PBMCs. Receptor source: a boy aged 2 to 10 in good health and CMV-seronegative.

J is TRBJ1-2 and V is TRBV5-1, with a weak D call TRBD1 (6 bases). V lost 0 bases and J 2 bases, leaving 8 bases between the germline ends. The CDR3 totals 14 residues. Germline V CDR1 and CDR2: SGHRS, YFSETQ. The CDR3 bases are TGCGCCAGCAGCTTGGACAGGGAGAACTATGGCTACACCTTC. Encoded protein: CASSLDRENYGYTF.

The chain links TRBV5-1 to TRBJ1-1, with D possibly TRBD1 on 6 matching bases. Germline CDR1 is SGHRS and CDR2 is YFSETQ. The length of the CDR3 is 15 residues. The ends were cut back, 3 bases at V and 1 base at J, with 13 bases in the middle. CDR3 in DNA: TGCGCCAGCAGCTGGCGGGGGCCAGGGAACACTGAAGCTTTCTTT. Its translation is CASSWRGPGNTEAFF. Supplemented by reference TRBV5-1 and TRBJ1-1, the full variable domain reads KAGVTQTPRYLIKTRGQQVTLSCSPISGHRSVSWYQQTPGQGLQFLFEYFSETQRNKGNFPGRFSGRQFSNSRSEMNVSTLELGDSALYLCASSWRGPGNTEAFFGQGTRLTVV.

This chain connects TRBV21-1 to TRBJ1-5. TRBV21-1 is noted as a pseudogene. The CDR3 is 14 amino acids. The CDR3 coding sequence is TGTGCCAGCAGTAACGGGGGGGCAGAACAGCCCCAGCATTTT. This gives the protein CASSNGGAEQPQHF.

The table lists this clone with a count of one. The gene calls are TRBV6-1 and TRBJ2-3; unclear D gene. The CDR3 has 15 amino acids. Trimming stripped 2 bases from V and 2 bases from J, with 11 bases between. CDR1 and CDR2 from the germline V gene are MNHNS and SASEGT. The CDR3 is CASSEKPLLTDTQYF. CDR3 sequence (DNA): TGTGCCAGCAGTGAAAAGCCGCTACTCACAGATACGCAGTATTTT.

The chain recombines TRBV2 with TRBJ2-3; D is unresolved. Germline-derived CDR1 and CDR2 are SNHLY and FYNNEI. Between the trimmed V and J ends, which lost 9 bases and 8 bases, there was a span of 12 bases. The CDR3 runs to 11 residues. The chain's CDR3 is CASINPTTQYF. In DNA, the CDR3 is TGTGCCAGTATCAATCCTACTACGCAGTATTTT.

CDR3: CATSTSGRSEQFF. The CDR3 DNA sequence: TGTGCCACCAGCACTAGCGGGCGCAGTGAGCAGTTCTTC. The genes are TRBV15 and TRBJ2-1; 8 positions agree with TRBD2. CDR3 length equals 13 residues. V lost 4 bases, J lost 9 bases, and 5 bases stayed unmatched. Germline CDR1 and CDR2: LNHNV and YYDKDF (reference sequence). Filled out from reference TRBV15 and TRBJ2-1, the complete variable domain reads DAMVIQNPRYQVTQFGKPVTLSCSQTLNHNVMYWYQQKSSQAPKLLFHYYDKDFNNEADTPDNFQSRRPNTSFCFLDIRSPGLGDTAMYLCATSTSGRSEQFFGPGTRLTVL.

The rearrangement uses TRBV18 and TRBJ2-1, with 10 bases fitting TRBD2. Trimming took 2 bases from V and 2 from J; bases not matched to a gene: 3. CDR1 is KGHSH, CDR2 LQKENI, per germline. CDR3 length: 16 residues. Here the CDR3 reads CASSPVSGRAYNEQFF. The CDR3 nucleotides are TGTGCCAGCTCACCAGTAAGCGGGAGGGCCTACAATGAGCAGTTCTTC.

The chain employs TRBV6-1 and TRBJ2-1; 11 bases line up with TRBD2. Germline-derived CDR1 and CDR2 are MNHNS and SASEGT. This CDR3 has 15 residues. V was clipped by 4 bases and J by 14 bases; unmatched bases: 13. The CDR3 sequence: CASSAQLAGEPQEFF. CDR3 in DNA: TGTGCCAGCAGTGCTCAACTAGCGGGGGAACCCCAGGAGTTCTTC.